The 30 T cell receptor delta chains reported below all come from one sample, sequenced in a study of γδ T cells in repeated Plasmodium falciparum infection. TCRdb re-analyzed the multiplex PCR reads via CATT. The repertoire holds 85,000 to 90,000 delta-chain clones, with 1.4% as singletons. Vgamma9/Vdelta2+ and Vdelta2-negative gammadelta T cells were flow-sorted from PBMC for bulk sequencing. The sequenced material came from gamma-delta T cells from blood. The origin of the receptors is a pool of human donors (malaria-infected and uninfected, not separated).

A note on this clone: This likely stems from a read error, as it lies one base from a far larger clone. The same CDR3 also results from other DNA sequences found in this sample. J is TRDJ1 and V is TRDV1; 11 nucleotides agree with TRDD3. No J gene was available from TCRdb, and it was assigned here by a germline match of the DNA. The CDR3 has 26 residues. Germline V CDR1 and CDR2: TSWWSYY, QGS. CDR3 protein: CALGDPPFQVLRKFGGYAPWTDKLIF. CDR3 DNA sequence: TGTGCTCTCGGGGATCCCCCCTTCCAAGTCCTCAGGAAATTTGGGGGATACGCTCCGTGGACCGATAAACTCATCTTT.

Concerning this clone: The mismatch at residue 15 between this DNA's translation and the TCRdb protein of a much larger clone likely reflects a read error; the protein shown is translated from the DNA. The V segment is TRDV1, and no J call was made; the table's D call TRDD3 went unverified against the DNA. Germline values: CDR1 TSWWSYY, CDR2 QGS. This CDR3 is 17 amino acids long. The CDR3 DNA is TGTGCTCTTGGGGAACTAGTCCCCACCCCGAACACCGATAAACGCATCTTT. Its translation is CALGELVPTPNTDKRIF.

For this clone: TCRdb attributes to this sequence the protein of a much larger clone, which differs from the DNA translation at residue 12; a read error is likely, and the protein displayed is translated from the DNA. The chain joins TRDV2 to TRDJ1, with 7 bases aligning to TRDD3. TCRdb supplies no J gene; here it was assigned by aligning the nucleotide sequence to germline. Germline V lookup: CDR1 GEAIGNYY, CDR2 EKD. V lost 0 bases to trimming and J lost 3 bases; unmatched junction nucleotides: 12. The CDR3 has 17 amino acids. The CDR3 DNA sequence: TGTGCCTGTGACACCGTGGGGGAGGCCCCGAGATCCGATAAACTCATCTTT. It yields the protein CACDTVGEAPRSDKLIF.

This clone has a handful of counts. This DNA's translation and the protein TCRdb lists, from a much larger clone, do not match at residue 20, likely due to a read error; the protein shown is translated from the DNA. The chain joins TRDV1 to TRDJ1; 11 bases map to TRDD3. TCRdb records no J gene; here it was assigned by comparing the DNA to germline. Germline-derived CDR1 and CDR2 are TSWWSYY and QGS. CDR3 length: 23 amino acids. J lost 9 bases, V lost 2 bases, and 32 bases had no gene match. The CDR3 sequence: CALGEWPPFLLEMGDTPELELIF. CDR3 bases: TGTGCTCTTGGGGAATGGCCCCCCTTCCTACTCGAAATGGGGGATACGCCCGAATTGGAACTCATCTTT.

With regard to this clone: This probably arose from a read error, given a far larger clone one base away. Other nucleotide sequences from this sample produce the same CDR3. The V gene reported is TRDV3; the J gene is uncalled. Germline loops: CDR1 TVYSNPD, CDR2 GDNSRS (reference sequence). The CDR3 is 12 amino acids. The CDR3 sequence is CAFAVLVDKLIF. CDR3 coding DNA: TGTGCCTTTGCTGTCCTGGTCGATAAGCTCATCTTT.

This clone was seen only a few times. A far larger clone lies a single base away; this is likely a read error. Different DNA sequences within this sample yield the same CDR3. V and J are TRDV1 and TRDJ1, with D maybe TRDD3 (6 bases). TCRdb does not report a J gene; here it was assigned by matching the DNA to germline references. CDR3 length equals 17 residues. Germline values: CDR1 TSWWSYY, CDR2 QGS. CDR3 DNA: TGTGCTCTCGGGGAAGGATCAGTTTGGGGGTACACCGATAAACTCATCTTT. Translated, it gives CALGEGSVWGYTDKLIF.

The table lists this clone with many counts. The chain recombines TRDV1 with TRDJ2; 8 bases are shared with TRDD3. Germline V gives CDR1 TSWWSYY, CDR2 QGS. The CDR3 covers 18 residues. The J segment lost 6 bases and the V segment lost 2 bases, leaving 14 bases of the junction unmatched. The CDR3 loop reads CALGEGPLGGLQAAQLFF. The CDR3 DNA follows: TGTGCTCTTGGGGAAGGCCCACTGGGGGGCTTACAGGCAGCACAACTCTTCTTT.

This clone turned up a few times. The translation of this DNA and the TCRdb protein of a much larger clone differ at residue 13, probably owing to a read error; the protein shown here is translated from the DNA. The genes are TRDV1 and TRDJ1; D perhaps matches TRDD3 (6 bases). The V and J ends lost 2 bases and 3 bases respectively, with 22 bases between them. CDR3 length equals 18 residues. The V gene's germline CDR1 is TSWWSYY and CDR2 QGS. The CDR3 bases are TGTGCTCTTGGGGAATGGGGATCGGATCCCGTGTACGCCGATAAACTCATCTTT. Its translation: CALGEWGSDPVYADKLIF.

This clone was counted between two and nine times. The protein recorded in TCRdb matches a much larger clone and deviates from this DNA's translation at residue 8, suggesting a read error; the protein here is obtained by translating the DNA. V and J are TRDV2 and TRDJ3; a weak D match, TRDD3 (5 bases). TCRdb gives no J gene; it was assigned here by matching the DNA to germline. CDR1 is GEAIGNYY, CDR2 EKD, per germline. V was trimmed by 0 bases and J by 2 bases, leaving 10 bases between them. This CDR3 region has 17 residues. CDR3 amino acids: CACDTWGFTWDTRQMFF. The CDR3 DNA reads as TGTGCCTGTGACACCTGGGGTTTCACCTGGGACACCCGACAGATGTTTTTC.

Concerning this clone: Translating this DNA gives a protein that differs at residue 9 from the TCRdb one, which belongs to a much larger clone; a read error is likely, and the protein shown is this translation. This chain uses TRDV1 with TRDJ1; 13 bases fit TRDD3. The J gene, left out of TCRdb, was set here by checking the DNA against germline. Germline V gene data show CDR1 as TSWWSYY and CDR2 as QGS. Trimming cost V 3 bases and J 0 bases; bases outside gene matches: 22. The CDR3 sequence is 23 residues long. The CDR3 DNA reads TGTGCTCTTGGGGACCCGACCCCACCCCGTACTGGGGGATACGCGGGGTACACCGATAAACTCATCTTT. Translation gives CALGDPTPPRTGGYAGYTDKLIF.

As for this clone: The TCRdb protein, from a much larger clone, departs from this DNA's translation at residue 17, likely by read error; the protein shown derives from the DNA. This chain joins TRDV1 and TRDJ1; TRDD3 matches 13 bases. The J segment lost 0 bases and the V segment lost 1 base, leaving 20 bases of the junction unmatched. This CDR3 is built from 23 residues. CDR1 TSWWSYY and CDR2 QGS come from the germline V gene. The DNA for the CDR3 is TGTGCTCTTGGGGAACAGCCTTGTACTGGGGGATACGCTGATGTGCTGGACACCGATAAACTCATCTTT. Amino acids: CALGEQPCTGGYADVLDTDKLIF.

This clone has only a few counts. TCRdb shows a much larger clone's protein in place of this DNA's translation, and the two differ at residue 5, likely through a read error; the protein shown is translated from the DNA. V is TRDV1 and J is TRDJ1; D unclear. TCRdb does not report a J gene; here it was assigned by matching the DNA to germline references. Germline CDR1 reads TSWWSYY; CDR2 reads QGS. The CDR3 length is 16 residues. V was pared by 3 bases and J by 0 bases, with 14 bases between. This CDR3 is CALGDTRAAYTDKLIF. CDR3 in DNA: TGTGCTCTTGGGGATACAAGGGCCGCGTACACCGATAAACTCATCTTT.

This clone was counted ten times or more. The chain combines TRDV1 with TRDJ1; 8 positions agree with TRDD3. In germline, CDR1 is TSWWSYY, CDR2 QGS. This CDR3 contains 17 residues. The trim removed 2 bases at V and 6 bases at J, leaving 14 bases unmatched. CDR3 sequence: CALGESPLRGDKYKLIF. CDR3 nucleotides: TGTGCTCTTGGGGAATCGCCTCTACGGGGGGATAAATATAAACTCATCTTT.

This clone was seen ten or more times. V gene TRDV1 combines with J gene TRDJ1; tentative D call: TRDD2 (5 bases). Because TCRdb records no J gene, it was assigned here through a match of the DNA to germline. The CDR3 contains 18 residues. V lost 3 bases and J 0 bases, leaving 20 bases between the germline ends. CDR1 TSWWSYY and CDR2 QGS come from the germline V gene. The CDR3: CALGDLLLVRRYTDKLIF. CDR3 in DNA: TGTGCTCTTGGGGACCTTCTGTTGGTTCGGCGATACACCGATAAACTCATCTTT.

A remark on this clone: TCRdb lists the protein of a much larger clone for this DNA, which differs at residue 10, so this is likely a read error; the protein given here is translated from the DNA itself. The V call is TRDV1, the J call TRDJ3; 11 bases are a match to TRDD3. Here the J gene came from matching the DNA to germline, since TCRdb omits it. The CDR3 is 27 residues long. Germline lookup yields CDR1 TSWWSYY and CDR2 QGS. With 6 bases clipped from V and 0 bases from J, the junction kept 31 bases outside the gene matches. This chain's CDR3 is CALGRAPFNSWGIHDSHSSWDTRQMFF. The CDR3 nucleotides are TGTGCTCTTGGAAGGGCTCCTTTTAATTCCTGGGGGATACACGACAGTCACTCCTCCTGGGACACCCGACAGATGTTTTTC.

This clone has more than one count but fewer than ten. TCRdb's protein for this DNA is that of a much larger clone and differs from the translation at residue 17, likely a read error; the protein shown is the DNA translation. This chain joins TRDV1 and TRDJ1; 7 bases are a match to TRDD3. The germline V gene encodes CDR1 TSWWSYY and CDR2 QGS. CDR3 length: 21 amino acids. The CDR3, as DNA: TGTGCTCTTGGGGAACTGAAAGTTCTGTCCACCTGGGGGGAATACACCGGTAAACTCATCTTT. This translates into CALGELKVLSTWGEYTGKLIF.

This clone was detected many times. The sample has other DNA sequences that encode this CDR3 too. V and J are TRDV2 and TRDJ1; D ambiguous. The CDR3 sequence is 16 residues long. The germline V gene encodes CDR1 GEAIGNYY and CDR2 EKD. Trimming pared 3 bases from V and 3 bases from J, leaving 19 bases between. The CDR3 region has the DNA TGTGCCTGTGACTCTGTACTGAAAGAGATCGCCGATAAACTCATCTTT. Its protein is CACDSVLKEIADKLIF.

This clone was found many times. The rearrangement links TRDV1 to TRDJ1, with 9 bases identical to TRDD3. Germline CDR1 is TSWWSYY and CDR2 is QGS. The CDR3 has 17 amino acids. V lost 4 bases to trimming and J lost 0 bases; unmatched junction nucleotides: 9. CDR3 sequence reads: CALGGPWGIFYTDKLIF. The CDR3 nucleotides are TGTGCTCTTGGGGGCCCCTGGGGGATCTTCTACACCGATAAACTCATCTTT.

This clone showed up many times. The chain is built from TRDV2 and TRDJ1, with 13 positions matching TRDD3. CDR3 length equals 20 residues. CDR1 is GEAIGNYY and CDR2 is EKD in the germline V gene. The trim removed 6 bases at V and 1 base at J, leaving 19 bases unmatched. As DNA, the CDR3 is TGTGCCTGTTCAAATTCCCCTACCCTCAACTGGGGGATACGCACCGATAAACTCATCTTT. This gives the protein CACSNSPTLNWGIRTDKLIF.

The sample holds many counts of this clone. The chain recombines TRDV1 with TRDJ1; no firm D call. The J gene comes from matching the DNA to germline here; TCRdb lacks it. Germline-derived CDR1 and CDR2 are TSWWSYY and QGS. The CDR3 consists of 17 residues. V lost 5 bases and J 1 base, leaving 20 bases between the germline ends. CDR3 sequence reads: CALGSPPPYHSTDKLIF. CDR3 coding DNA: TGTGCTCTTGGGTCCCCCCCCCCCTATCACAGCACCGATAAACTCATCTTT.

In the case of this clone: Translating this DNA gives a protein that differs at residue 3 from the TCRdb one, which belongs to a much larger clone; a read error is likely, and the protein shown is this translation. The chain links TRDV1 to TRDJ2, with D perhaps matching TRDD3 (6 bases). CDR3 length equals 16 residues. Per germline, CDR1 TSWWSYY and CDR2 QGS. The CDR3 nucleotides are TGTGCTCCTGGGGAATGGGGCTGTGGGAGGACAGCACAACTCTTCTTT. Its protein is CAPGEWGCGRTAQLFF.

Concerning this clone: TCRdb attributes to this sequence the protein of a much larger clone, which differs from the DNA translation at residue 6; a read error is likely, and the protein displayed is translated from the DNA. V gene TRDV1 combines with J gene TRDJ1; TRDD3 agrees at 7 bases. With V trimmed by 6 bases and J by 3 bases, 13 bases remained unmatched. Looked up from germline, CDR1 is TSWWSYY and CDR2 is QGS. This CDR3 has 16 amino acids. The chain's CDR3 is CALGLSGGSTPDKLIF. In DNA form, the CDR3 reads TGTGCTCTTGGCCTTTCCGGGGGATCTACACCCGATAAACTCATCTTT.

On this clone itself: TCRdb lists the protein of a much larger clone for this DNA, which differs at residue 3, so this is likely a read error; the protein given here is translated from the DNA itself. The rearrangement uses TRDV2 and TRDJ1, with TRDD3 identical over 12 bases. The germline V gene has CDR1 GEAIGNYY and CDR2 EKD. The CDR3 loop spans 19 amino acids. CDR3 nucleotide sequence: TGTGCCCGTGACACGAGACTGGGGGATACACTTCGAGACACCGATAAACTCATCTTT. The encoded protein is CARDTRLGDTLRDTDKLIF.

By sample fraction, this clone is medium-sized. The chain links TRDV2 to TRDJ1; 13 bases line up with TRDD3. The germline gives CDR1 GEAIGNYY, CDR2 EKD. The CDR3 length is 16 residues. V was clipped by 6 bases and J by 0 bases; unmatched bases: 6. The CDR3 DNA sequence: TGTGCCTGTACTGGGGGATACGCTGGGGACACCGATAAACTCATCTTT. This sequence encodes CACTGGYAGDTDKLIF.

A few counts support this clone. The protein that TCRdb holds for this DNA derives from a much larger clone and differs from the translated DNA at residue 7, which likely indicates a read error; the protein shown here is translated from the DNA. The chain links TRDV1 to TRDJ1; 12 bases line up with TRDD3. TCRdb offers no J gene call, so here the DNA was matched to germline to obtain one. The CDR3 covers 22 residues. Germline values: CDR1 TSWWSYY, CDR2 QGS. Unmatched junction bases numbered 19, after V lost 0 bases and J lost 2 bases. The CDR3 DNA sequence: TGTGCTCTTGGGGAACTTCGGATCCTATGGAGAACTGGGGGATACCTTACCGATAAACTCATCTTT. This translates into CALGELRILWRTGGYLTDKLIF.

Points on this clone: Translating this DNA gives a protein that differs at residue 9 from the TCRdb one, which belongs to a much larger clone; a read error is likely, and the protein shown is this translation. The rearrangement joins TRDV1 to TRDJ1, with D possibly being TRDD3 (6 bases). Germline V lookup: CDR1 TSWWSYY, CDR2 QGS. This CDR3 is 12 amino acids long. Here the CDR3 DNA reads TGTGCTCTTTTTTCCTCCCGGGATATACTCATCTTT. Protein product: CALFSSRDILIF.

This clone was picked up a small number of times. A far larger clone is one nucleotide away, so this likely arose from a read error. Additional DNA sequences in this sample encode the identical CDR3. J is TRDJ1 and V is TRAV36/DV7, with a possible D match to TRDD2 (9 bases). Here the J gene came from matching the DNA to germline, since TCRdb omits it. Germline CDR1 is VTNFRS and CDR2 is LTSSGIE (reference sequence). CDR3 length equals 25 residues. Trimming removed 5 bases at V and 0 bases at J, with 47 bases between. The chain's CDR3 is CAVFLAFLPRGIWSLSTGYTDKLIF. DNA of the CDR3: TGTGCTGTTTTCTTAGCCTTCCTACCCCGGGGGATATGGTCATTGAGTACGGGATACACCGATAAACTCATCTTT.

At least ten counts were recorded for this clone. This may come from a read error, since a much larger clone is one base off. This specimen includes other DNA sequences encoding the same CDR3. The genes are TRDV1 and TRDJ1; D perhaps matches TRDD1 (5 bases). The CDR3 has 16 residues. Germline V CDR1 and CDR2: TSWWSYY, QGS. The CDR3 sequence is CALGEEEISLTDKLIF. In DNA, the CDR3 is TGTGCTCTTGGGGAAGAAGAAATCTCTCTTACCGATAAACTAATCTTT.

This clone showed up just a few times. For this DNA, TCRdb reports the protein of a much larger clone, which diverges at residue 3, most likely from a read error; the protein presented here is translated directly from the DNA. The J gene is TRDJ1, the V gene TRDV1; TRDD3 matches at 8 bases. Germline matching of the DNA provided the J gene here, since TCRdb leaves it blank. CDR1 is TSWWSYY and CDR2 is QGS in the germline V gene. The CDR3 spans 17 residues. The CDR3 DNA is TGTGCTCCTGGGGTCCTAAGGGACTGGGGGTCCTCGGATAAACTCATCTTT. This codes for CAPGVLRDWGSSDKLIF.

This clone occurred a few times. Since a far larger clone is one base different, this is likely a read error. J is TRDJ1 and V is TRDV1; TRDD3 might be the D (5 bases). The J gene, not given by TCRdb, was assigned here from a germline match of the nucleotide sequence. CDR1 and CDR2 (germline): TSWWSYY, QGS. This CDR3 is built from 20 residues. The DNA for the CDR3 is TGCGCTCTTGGGGTTTTATCCGCTAACCGAGGATTGTTTGAATCCCCTAAACTCATCTTT. As protein: CALGVLSANRGLFESPKLIF.